This record concerns one T cell receptor beta chain sequence. Its target is not known. The sort gate was single viable CD3+CD4+CD8-CD45RO+ cells for memory CD4+ T cells. The CDR3 has 14 amino acids. Trimming stripped 2 bases from V and 4 bases from J, with 11 bases between. CDR1 KGHSH and CDR2 LQKENI come from the germline V gene. This specimen comes from a study of memory CD4+ T cells and cytomegalovirus serostatus. Regarding the study as a whole: Of 150 to 200 reported CMV TCRbeta sequences, around 62 were found in memory CD4+ repertoires.

Assay: immunoSEQ multiplex PCR; the TCRdb copy retains only in-frame clones and omits some. The sample shows 55,000 to 65,000 clones, about four fifths of them seen only once. Sequenced sample: memory CD4+ T cells from blood. This chain links TRBV18 with TRBJ2-5; perhaps TRBD1 as D (6 bases). The sequence was collected from an adult in good health and CMV-seronegative. Some clones in this sample may be carry-over from other donors' samples. CDR3 loop: CASSPGGSRETQYF. The CDR3 nucleotides read TGTGCCAGCTCACCAGGGGGCTCAAGAGAGACCCAGTACTTC.